Listed here are 27 T cell receptor beta chains from one sample, sequenced in a study of blood T cell repertoires in COVID-19. This table comes from immunoSEQ multiplex PCR, and its TCRdb copy is limited to in-frame clones, with some not included. The top ten clones hold 2.5% to 3.5% of a sample with around 170,000 clones, over 70% of them seen once. The sequenced sample consisted of peripheral blood. The origin of the receptors is a woman in her fifties or sixties with acute or convalescent COVID-19.

The CDR3 coding sequence is TGCGCCAGCAGCCAAGGGGCCCGTTCCTACGAGCAGTACTTC. Amino acid sequence: CASSQGARSYEQYF. The chain uses TRBV4-1 and TRBJ2-7; D gene ambiguous. The germline V gene encodes CDR1 MGHRA and CDR2 YSYEKL. V was cut by 1 base and J by 1 base, with 8 bases left in between. The CDR3 runs 14 residues.

This sequence joins TRBV7-2 and TRBJ2-6; no clear D gene. Germline CDR1 SGHTA, CDR2 FQGNSA. The CDR3 is made up of 14 amino acids. Trimming pared 4 bases from V and 2 bases from J, leaving 6 bases between. CDR3 in amino acids: CASSSRTGANVLTF. DNA for the CDR3: TGTGCCAGCAGCTCCAGGACTGGGGCCAACGTCCTGACTTTC.

J is TRBJ1-6 and V is TRBV28, with D possibly matching TRBD1 (5 bases). Trimming took 6 bases from V and 4 from J, leaving 16 bases between them. This CDR3 has 16 residues. Germline-derived CDR1 and CDR2 are MDHEN and SYDVKM. The CDR3 region has the DNA TGTGCCAGCAGATCAGGGCGCGACTGGTATAATTCACCCCTCCACTTT. Protein product: CASRSGRDWYNSPLHF.

The rearrangement uses TRBV6-1 and TRBJ1-5, with a possible D match to TRBD1 (5 bases). V shed 2 bases and J shed 0 bases, with 11 bases lying between them. This CDR3 comprises 16 residues. Germline-derived CDR1 and CDR2 are MNHNS and SASEGT. The CDR3 sequence: CASSESGAYSNQPQHF. The DNA for the CDR3 is TGTGCCAGCAGTGAAAGTGGGGCATATAGCAATCAGCCCCAGCATTTT.

The chain carries TRBV6-1 and TRBJ1-2; the D gene is possibly TRBD1 (6 bases). CDR1 is MNHNS, CDR2 SASEGT, per germline. Trimming stripped 1 base from V and 5 bases from J, with 23 bases between. The CDR3 contains 18 residues. CDR3 bases: TGTGCCAGCAGTGAAGAGGGGCTAACAGGGCTGCGATGGTATGGCTACACCTTC. The encoded protein is CASSEEGLTGLRWYGYTF.

This clone came up once. The chain links TRBV6-6 to TRBJ1-1; weak D call: TRBD1 (6 bases). The CDR3 has 14 residues. With 4 bases removed from V and 3 bases from J, the gap between germline ends came to 12 bases. Per the germline V gene, CDR1 is MNHNY and CDR2 is SVGAGI (reference sequence). Written as DNA, the CDR3 is TGTGCCAGCAGTTTCACAGGGAGGGACACTGAAGCTTTCTTT. Its protein product is CASSFTGRDTEAFF.

This clone was seen only once. This chain joins TRBV6-2 or TRBV6-3 and TRBJ2-4; 9 positions match TRBD1. There are 13 residues in the CDR3. Germline CDR1 and CDR2: MNHEY and SVGEGT. The V and J ends lost 6 bases and 7 bases, in that order; junction bases with no gene match: 4. The CDR3 sequence is CASSRDRANIQYF. CDR3 DNA sequence: TGTGCCAGCAGCCGGGACAGGGCGAACATTCAGTACTTC.

CDR3 loop: CASSQASGGWSTGELFF. The CDR3 DNA reads TGCGCCAGCAGCCAAGCTAGCGGGGGATGGTCCACCGGGGAGCTGTTTTTT. This chain uses TRBV4-3 with TRBJ2-2; the match to TRBD2 covers 10 bases. CDR3 size: 17 residues. After removal of 1 base from V and 4 bases from J, the junction contained 6 bases not matched to a gene. CDR1 and CDR2 from the germline V gene are LGHNA and YSLEER.

V is TRBV3-1 (or the pseudogene TRBV3-2) and J is TRBJ1-2, with D uncertain. Per the germline V gene, CDR1 is LGHDT and CDR2 is YNNKEL (reference sequence). The length of the CDR3 is 11 residues. The ends were cut back, 8 bases at V and 11 bases at J, with 15 bases in the middle. CDR3 region: CASGRFGRYTF. The CDR3 coding sequence is TGTGCCAGCGGAAGGTTCGGCAGGTACACCTTC.

V usage is TRBV5-1 and J usage is TRBJ1-2; 7 bases map to TRBD1. This CDR3 has 16 amino acids. The V gene's germline CDR1 is SGHRS and CDR2 YFSETQ. J was trimmed by 6 bases and V by 0 bases; bases with no gene match: 11. CDR3 sequence (DNA): TGCGCCAGCAGCTTGGTTCCGAAGGGGGCGGAGAATGGCTACACCTTC. Translating gives CASSLVPKGAENGYTF.

V is TRBV5-4 and J is TRBJ1-5, with 8 bases fitting TRBD1. The germline V gene has CDR1 SGHNT and CDR2 YYREEE (reference sequence). V shed 1 base, J shed 1 base, and the junction held 7 bases outside the gene matches. The CDR3 is 17 amino acids. The CDR3 reads CASSLQSGGMSNQPQHF. The CDR3 DNA follows: TGTGCCAGCAGCTTGCAGTCAGGGGGCATGAGCAATCAGCCCCAGCATTTT.

V is TRBV7-9 and J is TRBJ1-6; D uncertain. Per the germline V gene, CDR1 is SEHNR and CDR2 is FQNEAQ (reference sequence). V lost 5 bases, J lost 12 bases, and 11 bases lay in between. This CDR3 contains 12 residues. This chain's CDR3 is CASSRDLGPLHF. CDR3 bases: TGTGCCAGCAGCCGCGACCTAGGACCCCTCCACTTT.

The rearrangement links TRBV7-2 to TRBJ2-7, with D tentatively TRBD2 (5 bases). This CDR3 has 12 amino acids. With 5 bases removed from V and 4 bases from J, the gap between germline ends came to 9 bases. Germline V gene sequence: CDR1 SGHTA, CDR2 FQGNSA. The CDR3 DNA is TGTGCCAGCAGCCAAGACTATTACGAGCAGTACTTC. It is translated as CASSQDYYEQYF.

This rearrangement joins TRBV5-1 to TRBJ2-3; TRBD1 is a possible D gene (6 bases). This CDR3 comprises 17 residues. The V end lost 6 bases, the J end lost 2 bases, and 22 bases lay between the germline ends. Germline V lookup: CDR1 SGHRS, CDR2 YFSETQ. CDR3 sequence: CASKPTGSRQATDTQYF. The CDR3 nucleotides read TGCGCCAGCAAGCCGACTGGGTCTCGACAGGCCACAGATACGCAGTATTTT.

The chain employs TRBV10-3 and TRBJ1-2; D is unclear. The germline V and J ends were trimmed by 9 bases and 1 base, with 6 bases remaining between them. The CDR3 length is 11 residues. CDR1 and CDR2 from the germline V gene are ENHRY and SYGVKD. CDR3 bases: TGTGCCATTTCCCTTAACTATGGCTACACCTTC. Amino acid sequence: CAISLNYGYTF.

V gene TRBV28 combines with J gene TRBJ1-2; D perhaps matches TRBD1 (5 bases). There are 13 residues in the CDR3. In germline, CDR1 is MDHEN, CDR2 SYDVKM. Trimming left V 6 bases short and J 3 bases short, with 11 bases between. CDR3: CASSRPGDYGYTF. CDR3 DNA: TGTGCCAGCAGCCGCCCGGGGGACTATGGCTACACCTTC.

The V call is TRBV2, the J call TRBJ1-2; 7 nucleotides line up with TRBD1. Germline CDR1 is SNHLY and CDR2 is FYNNEI. V lost 2 bases, J lost 4 bases, and 19 bases stayed unmatched. The CDR3 contains 19 residues. The CDR3 sequence: CASSEMKRGQAGVSYGYTF. The DNA for the CDR3 is TGTGCCAGCAGTGAAATGAAGAGAGGACAGGCGGGTGTTAGCTATGGCTACACCTTC.

The chain links TRBV28 to TRBJ2-3; the D is unclear. This CDR3 region has 12 residues. Germline V gene data show CDR1 as MDHEN and CDR2 as SYDVKM. The V gene lost 8 bases and the J gene lost 0 bases, with 6 bases spanning the gap. CDR3: CASSTSTDTQYF. The CDR3 DNA reads TGTGCCAGCTCAACTAGCACAGATACGCAGTATTTT.

The chain carries TRBV7-2 and TRBJ2-5; 7 nucleotides line up with TRBD1. Per the germline V gene, CDR1 is SGHTA and CDR2 is FQGNSA. The CDR3 is 13 amino acids. V trimming: 5 bases; J trimming: 4 bases; junction bases outside the gene matches: 4. CDR3 in DNA: TGTGCCAGCAGCCCCACAGGGGCAGAGACCCAGTACTTC. Its translation is CASSPTGAETQYF.

The chain uses TRBV11-2 and TRBJ1-3; 7 bases line up with TRBD1. The J segment lost 1 base and the V segment lost 5 bases, leaving 5 bases of the junction unmatched. This CDR3 contains 15 residues. Per the germline V gene, CDR1 is SGHAT and CDR2 is FQNNGV. The CDR3 bases are TGTGCCAGCAGCCAAATGACAGGGTCTGGAAACACCATATATTTT. The encoded protein is CASSQMTGSGNTIYF.

V gene TRBV4-1 combines with J gene TRBJ2-7; a possible D gene is TRBD2 (6 bases). CDR1 and CDR2 (germline): MGHRA, YSYEKL. V lost 3 bases, J lost 2 bases, and 14 bases lay in between. CDR3 length: 15 amino acids. The CDR3: CASSQLSGVTYEQYF. CDR3 in DNA: TGCGCCAGCAGCCAGCTTAGCGGAGTCACCTACGAGCAGTACTTC.

The V call is TRBV5-1, the J call TRBJ2-3, with D possibly being TRBD1 (5 bases). The CDR3 spans 14 residues. The germline V gene has CDR1 SGHRS and CDR2 YFSETQ. V lost 5 bases to trimming and J lost 0 bases, with 10 bases between them. CDR3 loop: CASSWGRSTDTQYF. Written as DNA, the CDR3 is TGCGCCAGCAGTTGGGGCAGAAGCACAGATACGCAGTATTTT.

The chain employs TRBV6-5 and TRBJ2-4, with 9 bases lining up with TRBD1. Germline V lookup: CDR1 MNHEY, CDR2 SVGAGI. The CDR3 spans 16 residues. J lost 0 bases, V lost 2 bases, and 2 bases had no gene match. The CDR3 here is CASSYGQGKAKNIQYF. CDR3 sequence (DNA): TGTGCCAGCAGTTACGGACAGGGGAAAGCCAAAAACATTCAGTACTTC.

The chain links TRBV24-1 to TRBJ1-2; 8 positions agree with TRBD1. V dropped 3 bases and J dropped 8; count of bases not matched to a gene: 7. CDR1 is KGHDR, CDR2 SFDVKD, per germline. The CDR3 totals 14 residues. The CDR3 loop is CATSDTTGVKGYTF. Written as DNA, the CDR3 is TGTGCCACCAGTGATACGACAGGGGTGAAGGGCTACACCTTC.

V usage is TRBV18 and J usage is TRBJ2-1; TRBD2 matches at 12 bases. Per germline, CDR1 KGHSH and CDR2 LQKENI. This CDR3 contains 18 residues. The J segment lost 0 bases and the V segment lost 3 bases, leaving 6 bases of the junction unmatched. For the CDR3, the DNA is TGTGCCAGCTCACCGCTACTAGCGGGGGGACGCTCCTACAATGAGCAGTTCTTC. Translation: CASSPLLAGGRSYNEQFF.

V usage is TRBV19 and J usage is TRBJ1-2, with a possible D match to TRBD1 (6 bases). V lost 5 bases to trimming and J lost 0 bases, with 13 bases between them. Germline V gives CDR1 LNHDA, CDR2 SQIVND (reference sequence). The CDR3 consists of 15 residues. DNA for the CDR3: TGTGCCAGTAGTCCCTGGGGGGGGCCTAACTATGGCTACACCTTC. Its protein is CASSPWGGPNYGYTF.

This clone has just a few counts. V is TRBV9 and J is TRBJ1-2; D gene unclear. V was pared by 2 bases and J by 4 bases, with 12 bases between. Looked up from germline, CDR1 is SGDLS and CDR2 is YYNGEE. The CDR3 covers 14 residues. The CDR3 DNA reads as TGTGCCAGCAGCGTGTGGAGCGCTAGCTATGGCTACACCTTC. Encoded protein: CASSVWSASYGYTF.